These 23 T cell receptor beta chains were all obtained from the same sample, sequenced in a study of regulatory T cells in long-lasting Graves disease. Documented time point: persistent/refractory GD, antithyroid drugs over 5 years with positive TRAb. From RNA extracted from PBMCs, the TCR library was made. With iRepertoire HTBI primers and Arm-PCR of CDR3 regions, TCR beta libraries were built. TCRdb re-derived calls from the multiplex PCR reads in MiXCR, one entry per CDR3 protein. This table has over 450,000 distinct CDR3 sequences, around a fifth appearing once. Here the sequenced sample was peripheral blood mononuclear cells (PBMCs), taken when the disease was refractory, from a patient treated with antithyroid drugs. These receptors all come from a female donor with Graves disease.

The CDR3 is CAWRESGVYGYTF. CDR3 sequence (DNA): TGTGCCTGGAGGGAATCAGGGGTCTATGGCTACACCTTC. The chain couples TRBV30 to TRBJ1-2; D might be TRBD1 (6 bases). The CDR3 length is 13 residues. Trimming removed 3 bases from V and 4 bases from J, with 12 bases in between. The V gene's germline CDR1 is GTSNPN and CDR2 SVGIG (reference sequence).

Ten or more counts support this clonotype. This sequence joins TRBV18 and TRBJ1-1, with D perhaps matching TRBD1 (6 bases). Deletions cut 8 bases from V and 4 bases from J, with 14 bases between. This CDR3 is 13 amino acids long. CDR1 is KGHSH, CDR2 LQKENI, per germline. CDR3 amino acids: CASSPRGGTEAFF. DNA for the CDR3: TGTGCCAGCAGCCCTAGGGGGGGCACTGAAGCTTTCTTT.

V is TRBV19 and J is TRBJ1-4; 7 bases are a match to TRBD1. CDR1 and CDR2 (germline): LNHDA, SQIVND (reference sequence). The CDR3 consists of 14 residues. The junction had 3 bases not matched to a gene; V was cut back by 5 bases and J by 3 bases. CDR3 sequence reads: CASSSDRPNEKLFF. CDR3 DNA: TGTGCCAGTAGTTCGGACAGGCCTAATGAAAAACTGTTTTTT.

The chain couples TRBV20-1 to TRBJ2-6; D gene ambiguous. The CDR3 extends over 16 amino acids. Trimming took off 4 bases at V and 2 bases at J, with 15 bases between the two ends. The germline V gene has CDR1 DFQATT and CDR2 SNEGSKA (reference sequence). Here the CDR3 reads CSATQSTRTGANVLTF. CDR3 coding DNA: TGCAGTGCTACTCAGTCGACAAGGACTGGGGCCAACGTCCTGACTTTC.

This clonotype has only a few counts. The V call is TRBV3-1, the J call TRBJ1-3; D is unresolved. Germline V gives CDR1 LGHDT, CDR2 YNNKEL (reference sequence). V gave up 0 bases and J gave up 0 bases, with 6 bases separating them. The CDR3 totals 15 residues. For the CDR3, the DNA is TGTGCCAGCAGCCAAGATCCCCTCTCTGGAAACACCATATATTTT. It is translated as CASSQDPLSGNTIYF.

The genes are TRBV14 and TRBJ1-6; D gene unclear. The CDR3 consists of 15 residues. The V and J ends lost 1 base and 9 bases respectively, with 13 bases between them. Germline-derived CDR1 and CDR2 are SGHDN and FVKESK. The CDR3 nucleotides read TGTGCCAGCAGCCAAGTCATGGGCATAAGTTCACCCCTCCACTTT. As protein: CASSQVMGISSPLHF.

In this sample, this clonotype turned up a few times. The V and J genes are TRBV28 and TRBJ1-2; 7 bases align to TRBD1. CDR3 length: 12 amino acids. Germline CDR1 MDHEN, CDR2 SYDVKM. The V and J ends lost 11 bases and 0 bases, in that order; junction bases with no gene match: 3. The DNA of the CDR3 is TGTGCCGGACAGGCAGCTAACTATGGCTACACCTTC. Encoded protein: CAGQAANYGYTF.

The CDR3 spells CASSLAKYYGYTF. CDR3 in DNA: TGTGCCAGCAGCTTGGCAAAGTACTATGGCTACACCTTC. The chain combines TRBV5-6 with TRBJ1-2, with no clear D. Germline V gene lookup returns CDR1 SGHDT and CDR2 YYEEEE. The CDR3 length is 13 residues. V was trimmed by 0 bases and J by 3 bases, leaving 6 bases between them.

Only a few counts were recorded for this clonotype. The chain uses TRBV28 and TRBJ2-7; 12 bases map to TRBD2. J was trimmed by 7 bases and V by 5 bases; bases with no gene match: 6. Germline CDR1 and CDR2: MDHEN and SYDVKM. There are 14 residues in the CDR3. The CDR3 sequence is CASSLAGGPGEQYF. The DNA for the CDR3 is TGTGCCAGCAGTCTAGCGGGAGGGCCGGGGGAGCAGTACTTC.

The table lists this clonotype with many counts. V usage is TRBV12-3 or TRBV12-4 and J usage is TRBJ1-6, with TRBD1 identical over 11 bases. This CDR3 is built from 16 residues. V was pared by 5 bases and J by 2 bases, with 2 bases of the junction left unmatched. CDR3 in DNA: TGTGCCAGCAGTCCGGGACAGGGGGCCTATAATTCACCCCTCCACTTT. It encodes CASSPGQGAYNSPLHF.

In its sample, this clonotype was seen once. The chain recombines TRBV27 with TRBJ2-3, with D perhaps assigned TRBD1 or TRBD2 (6 bases each). Germline assignment: CDR1 MNHEY and CDR2 SMNVEV (reference sequence). V lost 6 bases and J lost 6, with 16 bases in between. The CDR3 sequence is 14 residues long. CDR3 amino acids: CASRPGGGKDTQYF. The DNA for the CDR3 is TGTGCCAGCAGGCCCGGAGGGGGTAAGGATACGCAGTATTTT.

This sequence joins TRBV20-1 and TRBJ1-3; unclear D gene. Germline V gives CDR1 DFQATT, CDR2 SNEGSKA (reference sequence). Deletions cut 6 bases from V and 4 bases from J, with 16 bases between. This CDR3 comprises 14 residues. The CDR3 sequence: CSATDGNVGNTIYF. The CDR3, as DNA: TGCAGTGCGACGGACGGAAACGTCGGAAACACCATATATTTT.

There are many counts of this clonotype. V and J are TRBV2 and TRBJ2-5; no definite D call. The CDR3 contains 13 residues. The germline V and J ends were trimmed by 3 bases and 1 base, with 6 bases remaining between them. Germline V gene data show CDR1 as SNHLY and CDR2 as FYNNEI. CDR3 DNA sequence: TGTGCCAGCAGTGACAACAGCCAAGAGACCCAGTACTTC. The encoded protein is CASSDNSQETQYF.

This clonotype was picked up many times. V is TRBV20-1 and J is TRBJ2-5, with a tentative D call TRBD2 (5 bases). This CDR3 comprises 14 residues. Germline V CDR1 and CDR2: DFQATT, SNEGSKA (reference sequence). The germline V and J ends were trimmed by 5 bases and 5 bases, with 18 bases remaining between them. CDR3 sequence (DNA): TGCAGTGCTGTAGCGATGAATGGGGTGGAGACCCAGTACTTC. Its protein is CSAVAMNGVETQYF.

This clonotype has just a few counts. The genes are TRBV4-1 and TRBJ1-4; D call uncertain. This CDR3 region has 15 residues. The germline CDR1 and CDR2 sequences are MGHRA and YSYEKL. Trimming took 1 base from V and 3 from J, leaving 9 bases between them. The CDR3 region is CASSQVGGPNEKLFF. The CDR3 bases are TGCGCCAGCAGCCAAGTAGGCGGCCCTAATGAAAAACTGTTTTTT.

This clonotype was detected many times. The rearrangement uses TRBV2 and TRBJ2-2; TRBD1 is a possible D gene (5 bases). Between the trimmed V and J ends, which lost 3 bases and 5 bases, there was a span of 10 bases. The CDR3 loop spans 14 amino acids. In germline, CDR1 is SNHLY, CDR2 FYNNEI. The CDR3 loop is CASSDRVGTGELFF. Here the CDR3 DNA reads TGTGCCAGCAGTGACAGGGTGGGGACCGGGGAGCTGTTTTTT.

This clonotype was found many times. CDR3: CSVEDQGATLQETQYF. The CDR3 DNA is TGCAGCGTTGAGGACCAGGGGGCAACTCTCCAAGAGACCCAGTACTTC. The J gene is TRBJ2-5, the V gene TRBV29-1, with 8 positions matching TRBD1. V shed 3 bases, J shed 1 base, and the junction held 10 bases outside the gene matches. The CDR3 extends over 16 amino acids. Germline CDR1 and CDR2: SQVTM and ANQGSEA.

This clonotype occurred many times. The CDR3 nucleotides read TGTGCCAGCAGCTTAGGCAGGGGGCATGAGCAGTACTTC. It translates to CASSLGRGHEQYF. The V gene is TRBV7-3, the J gene TRBJ2-7, with 8 bases identical to TRBD1. Germline trimming cut 2 bases from V and 7 bases from J; bases unmatched to any gene: 4. Germline V gene data show CDR1 as SGHTA and CDR2 as FQGTGA. The CDR3 loop spans 13 amino acids.

The rearrangement links TRBV12-3 or TRBV12-4 to TRBJ2-5; 12 bases are a match to TRBD2. The V segment lost 1 base and the J segment 3 bases; nucleotides outside the gene matches: 9. The CDR3 is 18 residues long. The CDR3 DNA reads as TGTGCCAGCAGTTTAGGGCTAGCGGGAGGGTACCAGGAAGAGACCCAGTACTTC. It encodes CASSLGLAGGYQEETQYF.

This clonotype was seen more than once but under ten times. Since a much larger clone is just one base distant, this may be a read error. J is TRBJ1-5 and V is TRBV2; D gene uncertain. CDR3 length: 14 residues. Germline V gene data show CDR1 as SNHLY and CDR2 as FYNNEI. The CDR3 coding sequence is TGTGCCAGCAGTGGGAGTCTGGCCCGGAGACCCCGGCATTTT. It translates to CASSGSLARRPRHF.

The rearrangement links TRBV11-2 to TRBJ2-7; D ambiguous. Trimming pared 5 bases from V and 4 bases from J, leaving 15 bases between. The length of the CDR3 is 14 residues. From germline, CDR1 is SGHAT and CDR2 FQNNGV. CDR3 sequence (DNA): TGTGCCAGCAGCCATCCCCACCCGTTTTACGAGCAGTACTTC. Its translation is CASSHPHPFYEQYF.

The chain recombines TRBV5-5 with TRBJ1-4; D gene unclear. The CDR3 loop spans 14 amino acids. CDR1 is SGHKS and CDR2 is YYEKEE in the germline V gene (reference sequence). V was pared by 2 bases and J by 5 bases, with 10 bases between. CDR3 DNA: TGTGCCAGCAGCTTTGAGGGTGACAATGAAAAACTGTTTTTT. Amino acids: CASSFEGDNEKLFF.

This clonotype was recorded many times. The chain has TRBV7-2 and TRBJ2-5; 13 nucleotides agree with TRBD2. Per the germline V gene, CDR1 is SGHTA and CDR2 is FQGNSA. The CDR3 sequence is 16 residues long. V was pared by 5 bases and J by 5 bases, with 8 bases of the junction left unmatched. Here the CDR3 reads CASSQGTSGVEETQYF. CDR3 coding DNA: TGTGCCAGCAGCCAAGGGACTAGCGGGGTGGAGGAGACCCAGTACTTC. The complete variable domain, with remaining parts taken from reference TRBV7-2 and TRBJ2-5, reads GAGVSQSPSNKVTEKGKDVELRCDPISGHTALYWYRQSLGQGLEFLIYFQGNSAPDKSGLPSDRFSAERTGGSVSTLTIQRTQQEDSAVYLCASSQGTSGVEETQYFGPGTRLLVL.